The 5 T cell receptor beta chains below were found in one sample sequenced in a study of cytomegalovirus exposure and HLA in healthy donors. PCR involved 60 Vbeta and 13 Jbeta primers. The assay was immunoSEQ multiplex PCR, and TCRdb's table has in-frame clones only and misses some. The sample includes about 98,000 clones, about 81% of them seen just once. The specimen sequenced was PBMCs. The source is a man aged 35 to 55 in good health and CMV-seronegative.

The genes are TRBV18 and TRBJ1-5; 9 bases align to TRBD1. J gave up 2 bases and V 4 bases, and 6 bases lay outside the gene matches. Germline V CDR1 and CDR2: KGHSH, LQKENI. CDR3 length: 16 residues. The CDR3, as DNA: TGTGCCAGCTCACAAGACAGGGGGGTCGGCAATCAGCCCCAGCATTTT. Amino acid sequence: CASSQDRGVGNQPQHF.

This clone has a handful of counts. The gene calls are TRBV10-3 and TRBJ2-2; 12 bases align to TRBD2. This CDR3 contains 15 residues. V shed 8 bases and J 7 bases; nucleotides not matched to a gene: 8. Per germline, CDR1 ENHRY and CDR2 SYGVKD. CDR3 coding DNA: TGTGCCATCGGGCGGACTAGCGGGGAGGGCGGGGAGCTGTTTTTT. It specifies CAIGRTSGEGGELFF.

The rearrangement uses TRBV5-5 and TRBJ2-7, with 10 bases matching TRBD1. The CDR3 has 16 amino acids. The germline gives CDR1 SGHKS, CDR2 YYEKEE (reference sequence). Losses at the gene ends were 0 bases for V and 5 bases for J; bases not matched to a gene: 8. As DNA, the CDR3 is TGTGCCAGCAGCTTGGACCCGGGACAGGGGTTCCACGAGCAGTACTTC. Translation gives CASSLDPGQGFHEQYF.

This sequence joins TRBV7-8 and TRBJ1-5; D is possibly TRBD1 (5 bases). Germline V gene lookup returns CDR1 SGHVS and CDR2 FQNEAQ. With 5 bases removed from V and 3 bases from J, the gap between germline ends came to 17 bases. The CDR3 spans 16 residues. CDR3 nucleotide sequence: TGTGCCAGCAGCGCAGGGCGGGGGACCCACAATCAGCCCCAGCATTTT. Its translation: CASSAGRGTHNQPQHF.

This clone was recorded once. The DNA of the CDR3 is TGTGCCAGCAGCTTGCCGTACAGCTCCGGCGAGCAGTACTTC. Residues: CASSLPYSSGEQYF. The gene calls are TRBV5-6 and TRBJ2-7; no clear D gene. The germline V and J ends were trimmed by 1 base and 6 bases, with 14 bases remaining between them. Germline CDR1 and CDR2: SGHDT and YYEEEE. The CDR3 is 14 residues long.